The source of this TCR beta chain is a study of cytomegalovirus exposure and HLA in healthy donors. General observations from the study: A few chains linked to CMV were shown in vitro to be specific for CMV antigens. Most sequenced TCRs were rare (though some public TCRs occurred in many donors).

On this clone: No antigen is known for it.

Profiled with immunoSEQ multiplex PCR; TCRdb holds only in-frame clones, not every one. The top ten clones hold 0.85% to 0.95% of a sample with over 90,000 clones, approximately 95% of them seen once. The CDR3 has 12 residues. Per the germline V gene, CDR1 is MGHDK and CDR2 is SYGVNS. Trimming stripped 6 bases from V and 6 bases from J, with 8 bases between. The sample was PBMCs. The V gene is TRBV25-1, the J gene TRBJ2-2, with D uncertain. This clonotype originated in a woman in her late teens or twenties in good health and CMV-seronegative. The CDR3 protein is CASRDSPGELFF. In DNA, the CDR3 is TGTGCCAGCAGAGACTCCCCCGGGGAGCTGTTTTTT.